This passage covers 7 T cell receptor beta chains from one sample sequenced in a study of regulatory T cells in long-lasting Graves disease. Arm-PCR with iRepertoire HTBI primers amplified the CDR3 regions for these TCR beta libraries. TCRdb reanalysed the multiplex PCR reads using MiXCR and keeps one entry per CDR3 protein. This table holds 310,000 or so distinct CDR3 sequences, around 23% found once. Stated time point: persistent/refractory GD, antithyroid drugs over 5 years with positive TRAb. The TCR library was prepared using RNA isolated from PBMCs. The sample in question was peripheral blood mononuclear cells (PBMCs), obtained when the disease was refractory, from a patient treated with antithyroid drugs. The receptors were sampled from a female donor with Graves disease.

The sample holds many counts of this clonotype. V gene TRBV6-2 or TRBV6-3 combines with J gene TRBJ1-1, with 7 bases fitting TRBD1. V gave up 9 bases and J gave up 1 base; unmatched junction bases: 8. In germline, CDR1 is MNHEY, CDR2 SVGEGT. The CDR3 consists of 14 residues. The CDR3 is CASKTGTENTEAFF. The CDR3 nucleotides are TGTGCCAGTAAGACCGGGACAGAGAACACTGAAGCTTTCTTT.

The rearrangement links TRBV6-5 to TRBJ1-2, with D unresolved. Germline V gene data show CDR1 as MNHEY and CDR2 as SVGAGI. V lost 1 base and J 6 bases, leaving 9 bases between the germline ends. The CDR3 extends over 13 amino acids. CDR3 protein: CASSYYGGDGYTF. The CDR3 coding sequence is TGTGCCAGCAGTTACTACGGCGGGGATGGCTACACCTTC.

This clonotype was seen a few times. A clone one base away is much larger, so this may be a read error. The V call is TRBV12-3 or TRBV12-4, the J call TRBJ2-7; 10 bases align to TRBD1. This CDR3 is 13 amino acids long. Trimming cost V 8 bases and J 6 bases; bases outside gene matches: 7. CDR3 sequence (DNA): TGTGCCAGCGGCCGGGACAGGGGTTCCGAGCAGTACTTC. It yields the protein CASGRDRGSEQYF.

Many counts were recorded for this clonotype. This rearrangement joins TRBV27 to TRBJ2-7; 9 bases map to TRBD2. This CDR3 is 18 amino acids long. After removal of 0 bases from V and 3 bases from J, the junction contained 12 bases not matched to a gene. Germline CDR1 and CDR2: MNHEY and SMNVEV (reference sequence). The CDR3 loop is CASSLSALAGLPHYEQYF. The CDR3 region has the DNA TGTGCCAGCAGTTTATCGGCCCTAGCGGGATTGCCCCACTACGAGCAGTACTTC.

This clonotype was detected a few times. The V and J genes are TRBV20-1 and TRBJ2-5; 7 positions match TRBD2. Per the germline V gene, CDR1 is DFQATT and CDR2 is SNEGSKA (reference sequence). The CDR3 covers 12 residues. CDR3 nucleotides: TGCAGCCCCCTGGGGGGGCAAGAGACCCAGTACTTC. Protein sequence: CSPLGGQETQYF.

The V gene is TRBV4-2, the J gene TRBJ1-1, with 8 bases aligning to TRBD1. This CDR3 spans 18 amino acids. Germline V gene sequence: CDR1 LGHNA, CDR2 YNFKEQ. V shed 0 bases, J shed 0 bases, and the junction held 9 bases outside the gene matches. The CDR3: CASSQDPGGVGMNTEAFF. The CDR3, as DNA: TGTGCCAGCAGCCAAGATCCAGGGGGCGTGGGTATGAACACTGAAGCTTTCTTT.

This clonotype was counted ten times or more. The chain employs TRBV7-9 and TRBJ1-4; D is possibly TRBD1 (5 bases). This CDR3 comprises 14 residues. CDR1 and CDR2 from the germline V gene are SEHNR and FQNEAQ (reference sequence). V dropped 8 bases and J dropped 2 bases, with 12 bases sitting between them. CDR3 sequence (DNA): TGTGCCAGCGGGAAAGCAGGGACTAATGAAAAACTGTTTTTT. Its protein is CASGKAGTNEKLFF.